These T cell receptor beta chains were read from a single sample in a study of T cells after yellow fever vaccination. Each CDR3 protein is one row after TCRdb ran MiXCR on the 5' RACE reads. The sample contains some 340,000 distinct CDR3 sequences, about 4% of which appear only once. Material: PBMCs, obtained 5 days after the yellow fever booster vaccination. The source of these receptors is a man aged 18 to 30 who received the YFV17D yellow fever vaccine. The CDR3 runs from the conserved cysteine through the conserved F or W. Each record gives: V gene, D gene, clone size, J gene, CDR3 DNA, CDR3 protein. D genes are given only for firm matches. Not all rows give a size; the values are once, few, many and, for expanded clones, a class.

TRBV12-3/TRBV12-4,NA,NA,TRBJ2-3,TGTGCCAGCACCCTCGGATATACGCAGTATTTT,CASTLGYTQYF
TRBV10-3,NA,many,TRBJ1-1,TGTGCCACCACCTGGATGGGTGGAGGCACTGAAGCTTTCTTT,CATTWMGGGTEAFF
TRBV19,TRBD1,many,TRBJ1-2,TGTGCCAGTAGTCCCCGGACAGGGGGCGTCTATGGCTACACCTTC,CASSPRTGGVYGYTF
TRBV20-1,TRBD1,NA,TRBJ2-5,TGCAGTGCCACGGACAGGAACCAAGAGACCCAGTACTTC,CSATDRNQETQYF
TRBV10-3,TRBD2,NA,TRBJ2-5,TGTGCCATCGCTAGCGGGGGGACTGAAGAGACCCAGTACTTC,CAIASGGTEETQYF
TRBV7-9,NA,NA,TRBJ1-5,TGTGCCAGCAGCTTAGCTCCTCCTCAGCCCCAGCATTTT,CASSLAPPQPQHF
TRBV20-1,TRBD2,many,TRBJ2-1,TGCAGTGCTAGAGATGGAAGCGGGAGCAATGAGCAGTTCTTC,CSARDGSGSNEQFF
TRBV11-2,NA,many,TRBJ2-7,TGTGCCAGCAGCTCGATTTCCGGGACCTCCTACGAGCAGTACTTC,CASSSISGTSYEQYF
TRBV7-9,NA,many,TRBJ2-1,TGTGCCAGCAGCAACATACGGATTGAGCAGTTCTTC,CASSNIRIEQFF
TRBV7-3,NA,few,TRBJ2-6,TGTGCCAGCAGCCCGTACTCAACTGGGGCCAACGTCCTGACTTTC,CASSPYSTGANVLTF
TRBV21-1,NA,NA,TRBJ2-3,TGTGCCAGCAGCCCCTCAGGGAAGAGAGTCGGCACAGATACGCAGTATTTT,CASSPSGKRVGTDTQYF
TRBV28,NA,NA,TRBJ2-5,TGTGCCAGCAGTCCCCCTTGGACCGGGAAAGAGACCCAGTACTTC,CASSPPWTGKETQYF
TRBV6-2/TRBV6-3,NA,NA,TRBJ2-3,TGTGCCAGCCGGTTTATGAGCACAGATACGCAGTATTTT,CASRFMSTDTQYF
TRBV5-1,NA,NA,TRBJ1-2,TGCGCCAGCAGCTCCCGAAATGACGGTTCCTATGGCTACACCTTC,CASSSRNDGSYGYTF
TRBV10-3,NA,few,TRBJ1-5,TGTGCCATCTGGGAAGGACAGAGCAATCAGCCCCAGCATTTT,CAIWEGQSNQPQHF
TRBV7-2,NA,many,TRBJ1-1,TGTGCCAGCAGCTTGAGGGGGGCGCAGGTAGCTTTCTTT,CASSLRGAQVAFF
TRBV4-1,NA,few,TRBJ1-3,TGCGCCAGCAGCTCAGACACTCGAAACACCATATATTTT,CASSSDTRNTIYF
TRBV3-1,NA,NA,TRBJ2-2,TGTGCCAGCAGCCAAGAGGGACCCCTCGCCGGGGAGCTGTTTTTT,CASSQEGPLAGELFF
TRBV6-5,TRBD1,NA,TRBJ2-7,TGTGCCAGCAGCATCGGACAGGGAGGAGGGTACGAGCAGTACTTC,CASSIGQGGGYEQYF
TRBV28,NA,NA,TRBJ1-2,TGTGCCAGCAGCTTCTCCGGGGGCAACTATGGCTACACCTTC,CASSFSGGNYGYTF
TRBV12-3/TRBV12-4,TRBD2,many,TRBJ2-3,TGTGCCAGCAGTTTAAGGTCTAGCGGAACAGATACGCAGTATTTT,CASSLRSSGTDTQYF